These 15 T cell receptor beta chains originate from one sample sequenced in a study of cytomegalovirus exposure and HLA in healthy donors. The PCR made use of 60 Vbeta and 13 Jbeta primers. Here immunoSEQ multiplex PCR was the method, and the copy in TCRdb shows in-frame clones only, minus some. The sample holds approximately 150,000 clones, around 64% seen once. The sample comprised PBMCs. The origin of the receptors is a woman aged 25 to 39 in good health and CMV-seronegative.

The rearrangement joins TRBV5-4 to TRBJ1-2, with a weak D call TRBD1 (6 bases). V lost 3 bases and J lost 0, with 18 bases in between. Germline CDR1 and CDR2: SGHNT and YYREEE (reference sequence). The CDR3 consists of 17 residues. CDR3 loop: CASSSYRERVANYGYTF. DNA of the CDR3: TGTGCCAGCAGCTCGTACAGGGAAAGGGTAGCTAACTATGGCTACACCTTC.

The DNA of the CDR3 is TGCGCCAGCAGCTTTAGGGCGGGGGGCGAGACCCAGTACTTC. The encoded protein is CASSFRAGGETQYF. The gene calls are TRBV5-1 and TRBJ2-5, with 8 bases that match TRBD2. Germline V gives CDR1 SGHRS, CDR2 YFSETQ. The CDR3 is made up of 14 amino acids. After removal of 2 bases from V and 5 bases from J, the junction contained 5 bases not matched to a gene.

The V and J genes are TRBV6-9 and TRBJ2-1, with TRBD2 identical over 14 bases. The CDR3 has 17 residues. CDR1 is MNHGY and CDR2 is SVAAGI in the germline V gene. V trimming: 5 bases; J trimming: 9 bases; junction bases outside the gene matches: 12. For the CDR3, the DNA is TGTGCCAGCAGTCCAGCCCTTGGACTAGCGGGAGGTCGTGAGCAGTTCTTC. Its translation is CASSPALGLAGGREQFF.

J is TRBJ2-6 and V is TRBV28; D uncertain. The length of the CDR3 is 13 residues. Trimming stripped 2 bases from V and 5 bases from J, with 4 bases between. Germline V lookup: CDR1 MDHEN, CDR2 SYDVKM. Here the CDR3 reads CASSLRRANVLTF. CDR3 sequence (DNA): TGTGCCAGCAGTTTACGTAGGGCCAACGTCCTGACTTTC. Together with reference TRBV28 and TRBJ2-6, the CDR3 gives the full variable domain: DVKVTQSSRYLVKRTGEKVFLECVQDMDHENMFWYRQDPGLGLRLIYFSYDVKMKEKGDIPEGYSVSREKKERFSLILESASTNQTSMYLCASSLRRANVLTFGAGSRLTVL.

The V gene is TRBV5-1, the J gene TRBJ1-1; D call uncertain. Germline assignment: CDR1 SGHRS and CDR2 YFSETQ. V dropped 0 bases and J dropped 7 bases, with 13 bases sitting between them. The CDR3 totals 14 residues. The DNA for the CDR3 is TGCGCCAGCAGCTTGGGGACTGGGATTGATGAAGCTTTCTTT. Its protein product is CASSLGTGIDEAFF. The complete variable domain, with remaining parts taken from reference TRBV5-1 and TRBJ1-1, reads KAGVTQTPRYLIKTRGQQVTLSCSPISGHRSVSWYQQTPGQGLQFLFEYFSETQRNKGNFPGRFSGRQFSNSRSEMNVSTLELGDSALYLCASSLGTGIDEAFFGQGTRLTVV.

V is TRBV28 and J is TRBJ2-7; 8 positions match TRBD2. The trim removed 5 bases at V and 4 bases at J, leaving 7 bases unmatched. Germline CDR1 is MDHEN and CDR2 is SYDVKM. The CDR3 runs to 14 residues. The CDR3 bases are TGTGCCAGCAGTCCCAGCGGGGGAGAATACGAGCAGTACTTC. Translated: CASSPSGGEYEQYF.

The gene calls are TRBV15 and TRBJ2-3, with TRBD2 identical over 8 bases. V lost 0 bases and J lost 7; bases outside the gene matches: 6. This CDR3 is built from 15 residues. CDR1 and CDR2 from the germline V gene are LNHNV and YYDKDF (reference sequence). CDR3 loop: CATSRDYGGGNTQYF. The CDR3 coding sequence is TGTGCCACCAGCAGAGATTACGGGGGGGGTAATACGCAGTATTTT.

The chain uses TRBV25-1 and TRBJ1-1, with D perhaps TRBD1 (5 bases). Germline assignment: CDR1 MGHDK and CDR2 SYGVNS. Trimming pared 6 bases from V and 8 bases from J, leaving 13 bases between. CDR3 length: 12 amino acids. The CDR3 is CASRGGTKEAFF. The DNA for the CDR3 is TGTGCCAGCAGAGGAGGGACCAAAGAAGCTTTCTTT.

CDR3 in amino acids: CASSFPRGGGTNEKLFF. The CDR3 bases are TGTGCCAGCAGCTTCCCCAGGGGTGGGGGAACTAATGAAAAACTGTTTTTT. J is TRBJ1-4 and V is TRBV7-6, with D possibly TRBD1 on 6 matching bases. The CDR3 loop spans 17 amino acids. Trimming took off 3 bases at V and 1 base at J, with 15 bases between the two ends. Germline CDR1 SGHVS, CDR2 FNYEAQ.

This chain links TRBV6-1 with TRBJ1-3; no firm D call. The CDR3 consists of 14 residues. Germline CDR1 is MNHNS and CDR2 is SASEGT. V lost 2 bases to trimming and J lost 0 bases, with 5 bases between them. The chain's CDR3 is CASSERSSGNTIYF. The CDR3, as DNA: TGTGCCAGCAGTGAACGGAGCTCTGGAAACACCATATATTTT.

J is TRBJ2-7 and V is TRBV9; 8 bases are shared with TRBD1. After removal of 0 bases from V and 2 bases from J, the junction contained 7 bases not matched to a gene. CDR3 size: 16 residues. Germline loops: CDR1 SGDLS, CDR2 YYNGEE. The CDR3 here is CASSVAPRGPPYEQYF. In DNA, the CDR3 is TGTGCCAGCAGCGTAGCCCCCAGGGGGCCACCCTACGAGCAGTACTTC.

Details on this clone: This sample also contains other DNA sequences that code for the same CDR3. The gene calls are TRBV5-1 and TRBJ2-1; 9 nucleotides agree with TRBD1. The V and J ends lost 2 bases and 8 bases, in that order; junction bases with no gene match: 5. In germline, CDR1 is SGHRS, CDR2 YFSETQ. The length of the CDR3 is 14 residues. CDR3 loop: CASSFGQGSDEQFF. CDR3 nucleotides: TGCGCCAGCAGCTTTGGACAGGGGTCCGATGAGCAGTTCTTC.

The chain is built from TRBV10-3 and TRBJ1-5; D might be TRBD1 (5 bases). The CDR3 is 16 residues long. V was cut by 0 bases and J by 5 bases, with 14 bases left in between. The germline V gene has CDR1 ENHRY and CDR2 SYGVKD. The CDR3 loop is CAISESIGRGHQPQHF. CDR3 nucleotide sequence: TGTGCCATCAGTGAGTCGATAGGGAGGGGTCATCAGCCCCAGCATTTT.

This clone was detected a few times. The CDR3 DNA is TGTGCCAGTAGTACCAACAGGGTGGAGCAGTACTTC. Protein: CASSTNRVEQYF. This sequence joins TRBV19 and TRBJ2-7; maybe TRBD1 (6 bases). V lost 4 bases, J lost 7 bases, and 11 bases lay in between. The CDR3 spans 12 residues. The germline V gene encodes CDR1 LNHDA and CDR2 SQIVND (reference sequence).

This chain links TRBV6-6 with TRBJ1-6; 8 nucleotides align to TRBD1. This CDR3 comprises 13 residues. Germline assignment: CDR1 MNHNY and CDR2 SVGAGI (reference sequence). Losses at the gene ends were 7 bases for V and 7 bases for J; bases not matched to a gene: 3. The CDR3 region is CASNGQGNSPLHF. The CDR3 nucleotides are TGTGCCAGCAACGGACAGGGAAATTCACCCCTCCACTTT.